The 20 T cell receptor beta chains in this list originate from one sample, sequenced in a study of response to subunit inactivated influenza vaccine (dated by TCRdb to about 2018). Library generation was performed with RT-PCR. The instrument given in TCRdb is Illumina HiSeq 2500. TCRdb took the public reads, trimmed them with fastp at Q25, ran MiXCR for clone calling and kept in-frame beta chains. All rows with the same CDR3 protein become a single entry with the most common DNA and genes. This sample holds 650,000 to 700,000 distinct CDR3 sequences; 15% to 19% were observed only once. Of the sample, 11% falls within the top ten clones. This material consisted of PBMCs from blood, taken approximately 13 days after vaccination. The receptors stem from a man in his fifties or sixties who received an inactivated influenza vaccine. Donor details come from another sample of the same person, matched by shared clones.

This clonotype was seen a few times. This rearrangement joins TRBV15 to TRBJ2-7; 8 bases map to TRBD1. This CDR3 comprises 14 residues. The V and J ends lost 0 bases and 3 bases, in that order; junction bases with no gene match: 1. Germline assignment: CDR1 LNHNV and CDR2 YYDKDF (reference sequence). CDR3 sequence reads: CATSRDTGGYEQYF. CDR3 sequence (DNA): TGTGCCACCAGCAGAGATACAGGGGGCTACGAGCAGTACTTC.

Here the CDR3 reads CASSLQRVGQETQYF. CDR3 nucleotides: TGCGCCAGCAGCTTGCAAAGGGTTGGACAAGAGACCCAGTACTTC. The chain employs TRBV5-1 and TRBJ2-5; D not resolved. Between the trimmed V and J ends, which lost 1 base and 2 bases, there was a span of 12 bases. The CDR3 sequence is 15 residues long. CDR1 is SGHRS, CDR2 YFSETQ, per germline.

The table lists this clonotype with a count of one. At one boundary the junction diverges from the germline segment, which might be a read error. This chain joins TRBV10-3 and TRBJ2-1, with 8 bases identical to TRBD1. The V gene's germline CDR1 is ENHRY and CDR2 SYGVKD. The CDR3 contains 17 residues. CDR3 in DNA: TGTGCCATCAGTGACCCTCAGAACAGGGGGACCTACAAGGAGCAGTTCTTC. It yields the protein CAISDPQNRGTYKEQFF.

This clonotype was seen repeatedly, ten times or more. The chain joins TRBV20-1 to TRBJ1-6; no clear D gene. The CDR3 is 13 amino acids. Germline V gene data show CDR1 as DFQATT and CDR2 as SNEGSKA (reference sequence). V was shortened by 0 bases and J by 8 bases, with 8 bases between the two germline ends. The CDR3 nucleotides are TGCAGTGCTAGAGATACCGCATATTCACCCCTCCACTTT. Translation gives CSARDTAYSPLHF.

This clonotype was counted many times. V usage is TRBV5-4 and J usage is TRBJ2-5; 11 positions agree with TRBD2. V trimming: 2 bases; J trimming: 5 bases; junction bases outside the gene matches: 5. Germline V gene lookup returns CDR1 SGHNT and CDR2 YYREEE (reference sequence). CDR3 length equals 15 residues. Here the CDR3 DNA reads TGTGCCAGCAGCTTAGATAGCGGGGGGGCCGAGACCCAGTACTTC. Protein: CASSLDSGGAETQYF. The whole variable domain, remainder taken from reference TRBV5-4 and TRBJ2-5, is ETGVTQSPTHLIKTRGQQVTLRCSSQSGHNTVSWYQQALGQGPQFIFQYYREEENGRGNFPPRFSGLQFPNYSSELNVNALELDDSALYLCASSLDSGGAETQYFGPGTRLLVL.

The V and J genes are TRBV5-1 and TRBJ2-1, with TRBD1 as a possible D gene (6 bases). Trimming cost V 1 base and J 6 bases, with 23 bases left between them. Germline loops: CDR1 SGHRS, CDR2 YFSETQ. The CDR3 length is 18 residues. The CDR3 loop reads CASSLRYRTETNPNEQFF. The CDR3 DNA is TGCGCCAGCAGCTTGCGCTACCGGACAGAGACGAACCCCAATGAGCAGTTCTTC. Full variable domain (outside the CDR3, taken from reference TRBV5-1 and TRBJ2-1): KAGVTQTPRYLIKTRGQQVTLSCSPISGHRSVSWYQQTPGQGLQFLFEYFSETQRNKGNFPGRFSGRQFSNSRSEMNVSTLELGDSALYLCASSLRYRTETNPNEQFFGPGTRLTVL.

The chain is built from TRBV6-1 and TRBJ2-7, with 7 bases matching TRBD1. Germline V gene lookup returns CDR1 MNHNS and CDR2 SASEGT. J lost 4 bases, V lost 6 bases, and 9 bases had no gene match. The CDR3 runs to 14 residues. Here the CDR3 reads CASSQTGTVYEQYF. The CDR3 bases are TGTGCCAGCAGCCAAACCGGGACAGTATACGAGCAGTACTTC.

This clonotype was seen more than once but under ten times. This chain links TRBV12-2 with TRBJ2-1; the table names TRBD2, a call not compared with the DNA. TRBV12-2 has pseudogene status. The CDR3 runs 17 residues. CDR3 in DNA: TGTGCAAGTCGCCCCCCAGGGACTAGCGGACCCTACAATGAGCAGTTCTTC. Protein sequence: CASRPPGTSGPYNEQFF.

V is TRBV12-3 or TRBV12-4 and J is TRBJ2-2; TRBD1 might be the D (6 bases). The germline V and J ends were trimmed by 3 bases and 1 base, with 12 bases remaining between them. The CDR3 covers 16 residues. Here the CDR3 reads CASSFPGHRNTGELFF. CDR3 DNA: TGTGCCAGCAGTTTCCCGGGACATCGGAACACCGGGGAGCTGTTTTTT.

The gene calls are TRBV20-1 and TRBJ1-5; D not certain. The CDR3 length is 12 residues. The V gene lost 6 bases and the J gene lost 2 bases, with 8 bases spanning the gap. Germline V gene sequence: CDR1 DFQATT, CDR2 SNEGSKA (reference sequence). The CDR3 DNA follows: TGCAGTGCGGTGGAGGGCAATCAGCCCCAGCATTTT. This gives the protein CSAVEGNQPQHF.

This sequence joins TRBV27 and TRBJ2-2; D gene uncertain. The CDR3 consists of 12 residues. The germline V gene encodes CDR1 MNHEY and CDR2 SMNVEV (reference sequence). Trimming left V 6 bases short and J 8 bases short, with 10 bases between. CDR3 coding DNA: TGTGCCAGCAGCCCCCAGTTTGGGGAGCTGTTTTTT. Amino acid sequence: CASSPQFGELFF.

This clonotype appeared a few times. V is TRBV7-9 and J is TRBJ2-5, with 8 bases lining up with TRBD1. The CDR3 spans 15 residues. The V gene's germline CDR1 is SEHNR and CDR2 FQNEAQ (reference sequence). The trim removed 2 bases at V and 0 bases at J, leaving 2 bases unmatched. This chain's CDR3 is CASSLPTGDQETQYF. The CDR3 bases are TGTGCCAGCAGCTTACCGACAGGGGACCAAGAGACCCAGTACTTC.

This clonotype was found a few times. This rearrangement joins TRBV7-2 to TRBJ2-3, with D possibly matching TRBD2 (6 bases). The CDR3 spans 17 residues. Trimming left V 3 bases short and J 1 base short, with 17 bases between. Germline assignment: CDR1 SGHTA and CDR2 FQGNSA. CDR3 region: CASSFIPGVQGTDTQYF. Written as DNA, the CDR3 is TGTGCCAGCAGCTTTATACCGGGAGTCCAGGGCACAGATACGCAGTATTTT.

In this sample, this clonotype turned up a few times. The rearrangement links TRBV10-3 to TRBJ2-7; D ambiguous. There are 12 residues in the CDR3. V was trimmed by 3 bases and J by 5 bases, leaving 8 bases between them. Germline lookup yields CDR1 ENHRY and CDR2 SYGVKD. CDR3 sequence: CAISEIGNEQYF. In DNA form, the CDR3 reads TGTGCCATCAGTGAAATCGGAAACGAGCAGTACTTC.

This clonotype was seen repeatedly, ten times or more. The chain joins TRBV5-1 to TRBJ1-3; D not certain. The V and J ends lost 0 bases and 4 bases respectively, with 5 bases between them. The CDR3 has 13 residues. Germline V gives CDR1 SGHRS, CDR2 YFSETQ. The CDR3 nucleotides read TGCGCCAGCAGCTTGGGACACGGAAACACCATATATTTT. It yields the protein CASSLGHGNTIYF.

This clonotype was seen a handful of times. This sequence joins TRBV5-1 and TRBJ2-1; TRBD2 matches at 7 bases. The CDR3 consists of 15 residues. Germline trimming cut 5 bases from V and 3 bases from J; bases unmatched to any gene: 8. Germline-derived CDR1 and CDR2 are SGHRS and YFSETQ. CDR3 bases: TGCGCCAGCAGTTTCAGCGGGGAGAACTACAATGAGCAGTTCTTC. It encodes CASSFSGENYNEQFF. Combining the CDR3 with reference TRBV5-1 and TRBJ2-1 gives the whole variable domain KAGVTQTPRYLIKTRGQQVTLSCSPISGHRSVSWYQQTPGQGLQFLFEYFSETQRNKGNFPGRFSGRQFSNSRSEMNVSTLELGDSALYLCASSFSGENYNEQFFGPGTRLTVL.

The chain joins TRBV29-1 to TRBJ1-4; 9 bases fit TRBD1. Germline V gene lookup returns CDR1 SQVTM and CDR2 ANQGSEA. The J segment lost 7 bases and the V segment lost 4 bases, leaving 4 bases of the junction unmatched. The CDR3 is made up of 13 amino acids. The CDR3, as DNA: TGCAGCGTTGCGGGACAGGGAGGTGAAAAACTGTTTTTT. This encodes CSVAGQGGEKLFF.

The table lists this clonotype with a few counts. This chain joins TRBV7-9 and TRBJ2-1, with D tentatively TRBD1 (6 bases). This CDR3 comprises 14 residues. Per the germline V gene, CDR1 is SEHNR and CDR2 is FQNEAQ (reference sequence). The V end lost 2 bases, the J end lost 6 bases, and 11 bases lay between the germline ends. The CDR3 DNA is TGTGCCAGCAGCTTAACACAGGGTTTCAATGAGCAGTTCTTC. Its translation is CASSLTQGFNEQFF.

The table lists this clonotype with a few counts. The chain couples TRBV11-1 to TRBJ2-1, with TRBD2 identical over 7 bases. V shed 1 base and J 1 base; nucleotides not matched to a gene: 4. Germline V gives CDR1 SGHAT, CDR2 FQDESV (reference sequence). This CDR3 spans 16 amino acids. CDR3 coding DNA: TGTGCCAGCAGCTTAGTTACGGGAGGTTCCTACAATGAGCAGTTCTTC. Its translation: CASSLVTGGSYNEQFF.

In regard to this clonotype: A read error may account for a junction end that differs from germline. The rearrangement uses TRBV2 and TRBJ2-7; D might be TRBD2 (5 bases). This CDR3 has 12 residues. Per the germline V gene, CDR1 is SNHLY and CDR2 is FYNNEI. CDR3 sequence: CASSEGAPSEDF. The CDR3 coding sequence is TGTGCCAGCAGTGAAGGGGCTCCGTCGGAGGACTTC.